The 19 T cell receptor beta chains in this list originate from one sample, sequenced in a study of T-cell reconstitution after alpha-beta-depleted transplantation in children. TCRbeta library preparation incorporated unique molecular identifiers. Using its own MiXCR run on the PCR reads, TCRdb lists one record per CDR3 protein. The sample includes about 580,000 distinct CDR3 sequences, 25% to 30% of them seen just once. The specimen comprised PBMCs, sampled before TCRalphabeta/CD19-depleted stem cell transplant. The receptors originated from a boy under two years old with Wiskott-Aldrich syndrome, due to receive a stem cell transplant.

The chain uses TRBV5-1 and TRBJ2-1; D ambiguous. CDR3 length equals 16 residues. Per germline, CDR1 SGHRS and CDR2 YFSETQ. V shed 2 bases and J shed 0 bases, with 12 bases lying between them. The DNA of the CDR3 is TGCGCCAGCAGCTTCCGAGCCGCCGGCTCCTACAATGAGCAGTTCTTC. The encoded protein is CASSFRAAGSYNEQFF.

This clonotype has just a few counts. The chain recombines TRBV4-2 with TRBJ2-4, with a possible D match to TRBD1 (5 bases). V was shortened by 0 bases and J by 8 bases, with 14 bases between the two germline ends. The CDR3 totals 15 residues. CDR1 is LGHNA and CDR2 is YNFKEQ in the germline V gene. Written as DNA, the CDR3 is TGTGCCAGCAGCCAAGAGGATTCAAAAGGGGACATTCAGTACTTC. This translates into CASSQEDSKGDIQYF.

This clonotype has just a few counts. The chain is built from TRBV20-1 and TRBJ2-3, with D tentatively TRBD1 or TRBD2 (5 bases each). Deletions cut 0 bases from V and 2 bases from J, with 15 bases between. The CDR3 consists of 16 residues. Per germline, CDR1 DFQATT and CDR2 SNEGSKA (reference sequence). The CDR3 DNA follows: TGCAGTGCTAGAGATCGTGGGGGTAGCCCCACAGATACGCAGTATTTT. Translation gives CSARDRGGSPTDTQYF.

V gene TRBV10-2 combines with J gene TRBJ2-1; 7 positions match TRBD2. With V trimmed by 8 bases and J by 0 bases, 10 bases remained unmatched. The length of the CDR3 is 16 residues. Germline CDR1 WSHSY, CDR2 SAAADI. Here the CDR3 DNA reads TGCGCCAGCCGGACCCCGGGGGGAAGCTCCTACAATGAGCAGTTCTTC. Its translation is CASRTPGGSSYNEQFF.

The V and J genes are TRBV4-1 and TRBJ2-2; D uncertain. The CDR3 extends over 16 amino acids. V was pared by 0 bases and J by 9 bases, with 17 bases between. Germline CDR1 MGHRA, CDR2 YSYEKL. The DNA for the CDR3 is TGCGCCAGCAGCCAAGATCGTCCAATCCTGGGTCGGGAGCTGTTTTTT. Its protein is CASSQDRPILGRELFF.

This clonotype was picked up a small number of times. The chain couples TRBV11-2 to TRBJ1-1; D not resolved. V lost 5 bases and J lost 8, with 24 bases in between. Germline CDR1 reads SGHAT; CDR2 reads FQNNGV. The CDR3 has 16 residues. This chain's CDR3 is CASSPLGAFQAREAFF. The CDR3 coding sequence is TGTGCCAGCAGCCCCTTGGGCGCATTTCAGGCGAGGGAAGCTTTCTTT.

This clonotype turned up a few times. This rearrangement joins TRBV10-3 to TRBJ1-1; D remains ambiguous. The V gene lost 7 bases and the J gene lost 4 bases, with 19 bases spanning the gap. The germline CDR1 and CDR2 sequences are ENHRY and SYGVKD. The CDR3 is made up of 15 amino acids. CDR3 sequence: CAIMDEKSGATEAFF. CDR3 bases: TGTGCCATCATGGACGAGAAATCGGGTGCCACTGAAGCTTTCTTT.

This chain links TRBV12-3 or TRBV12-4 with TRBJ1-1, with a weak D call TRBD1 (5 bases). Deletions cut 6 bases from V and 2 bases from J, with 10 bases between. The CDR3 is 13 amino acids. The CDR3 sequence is CASRGTLNTEAFF. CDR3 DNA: TGTGCCAGCAGGGGGACCTTAAACACTGAAGCTTTCTTT.

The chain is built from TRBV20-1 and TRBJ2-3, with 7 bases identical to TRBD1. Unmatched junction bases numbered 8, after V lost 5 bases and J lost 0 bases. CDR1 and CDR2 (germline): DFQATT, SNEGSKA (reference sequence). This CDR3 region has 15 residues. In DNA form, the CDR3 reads TGCAGTGCTGGACCCGGGACAGCGAGCACAGATACGCAGTATTTT. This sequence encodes CSAGPGTASTDTQYF.

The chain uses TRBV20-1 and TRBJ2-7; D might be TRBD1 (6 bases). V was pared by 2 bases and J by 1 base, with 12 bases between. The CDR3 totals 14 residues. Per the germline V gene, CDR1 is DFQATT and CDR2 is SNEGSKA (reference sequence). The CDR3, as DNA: TGCAGTGCTAGACCAGGGGCCCTATCCTACGAGCAGTACTTC. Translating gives CSARPGALSYEQYF.

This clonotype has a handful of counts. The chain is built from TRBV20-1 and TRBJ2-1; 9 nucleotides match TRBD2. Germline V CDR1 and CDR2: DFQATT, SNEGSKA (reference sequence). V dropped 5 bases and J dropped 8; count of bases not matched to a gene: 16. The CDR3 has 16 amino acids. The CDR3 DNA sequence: TGCAGTGCTCCGGGACTAGCCGCCTCTCTTGTTCATGAGCAGTTCTTC. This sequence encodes CSAPGLAASLVHEQFF.

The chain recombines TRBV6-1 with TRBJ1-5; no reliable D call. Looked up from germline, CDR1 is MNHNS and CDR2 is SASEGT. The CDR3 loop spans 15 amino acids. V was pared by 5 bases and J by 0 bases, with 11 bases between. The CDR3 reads CASSKTQVSNQPQHF. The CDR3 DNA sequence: TGTGCCAGCAGTAAAACCCAGGTTAGCAATCAGCCCCAGCATTTT.

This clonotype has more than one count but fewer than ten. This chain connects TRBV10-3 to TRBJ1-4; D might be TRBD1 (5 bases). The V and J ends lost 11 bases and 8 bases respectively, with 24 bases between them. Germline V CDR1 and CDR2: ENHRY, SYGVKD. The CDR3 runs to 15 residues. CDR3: CAAGGVLGRREKLFF. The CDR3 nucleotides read TGTGCCGCCGGGGGGGTCCTCGGCAGGCGCGAAAAACTGTTTTTT.

The CDR3 here is CATSREALAFGTDTQYF. The DNA for the CDR3 is TGTGCCACCAGCAGAGAAGCTTTAGCGTTCGGCACAGATACGCAGTATTTT. V gene TRBV15 combines with J gene TRBJ2-3; tentatively, D is TRBD2 (5 bases). CDR1 and CDR2 (germline): LNHNV, YYDKDF (reference sequence). The CDR3 runs to 17 residues. V was clipped by 0 bases and J by 1 base, with 14 bases between them.

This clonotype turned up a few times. The CDR3 loop is CASSSGTAGELFF. The CDR3 coding sequence is TGTGCCAGCAGTTCCGGGACAGCCGGGGAGCTGTTTTTT. V usage is TRBV7-7 and J usage is TRBJ2-2, with TRBD1 matching 7 bases. The CDR3 runs 13 residues. The V gene's germline CDR1 is SSHAT and CDR2 FNYEAQ (reference sequence). V shed 6 bases and J 6 bases; nucleotides not matched to a gene: 4.

The CDR3 is CASSTDAGDTQYF. The CDR3 DNA is TGTGCCAGTAGTACGGACGCCGGAGATACGCAGTATTTT. J is TRBJ2-3 and V is TRBV19; no firm D call. CDR1 and CDR2 (germline): LNHDA, SQIVND (reference sequence). V was clipped by 4 bases and J by 5 bases, with 10 bases between them. The CDR3 consists of 13 residues.

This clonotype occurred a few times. The CDR3 DNA sequence: TGCAGCGTTGAATGGCTGGAAGGAAACACCATATATTTT. This encodes CSVEWLEGNTIYF. The rearrangement joins TRBV29-1 to TRBJ1-3; no firm D call. The CDR3 length is 13 residues. Deletions cut 2 bases from V and 4 bases from J, with 9 bases between. The germline CDR1 and CDR2 sequences are SQVTM and ANQGSEA.

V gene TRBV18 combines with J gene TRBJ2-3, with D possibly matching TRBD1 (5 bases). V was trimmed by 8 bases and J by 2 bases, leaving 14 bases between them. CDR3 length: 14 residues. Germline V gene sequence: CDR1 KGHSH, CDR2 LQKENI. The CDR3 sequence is CASAGMASTDTQYF. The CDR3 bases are TGTGCCAGCGCAGGGATGGCGTCCACAGATACGCAGTATTTT.

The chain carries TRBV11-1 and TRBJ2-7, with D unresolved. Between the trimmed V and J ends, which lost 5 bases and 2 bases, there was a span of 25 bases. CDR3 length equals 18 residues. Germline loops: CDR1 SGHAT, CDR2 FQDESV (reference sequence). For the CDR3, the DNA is TGTGCCAGCAGCCCCCTCTCTTCGGGCGCTATCCAGACCTACGAGCAGTACTTC. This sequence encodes CASSPLSSGAIQTYEQYF.